These 29 T cell receptor beta chains share one sample of origin, sequenced in a study of cytomegalovirus exposure and HLA in healthy donors. The PCR ran on 60 Vbeta and 13 Jbeta primers. The data were produced by immunoSEQ multiplex PCR, yet TCRdb's version contains in-frame clones alone and is incomplete. The profile shows some 90,000 clones, about 81% of them singletons. The sample comprised PBMCs. These TCRs come from a man in his forties or fifties in good health and CMV-seronegative.

The rearrangement uses TRBV27 and TRBJ2-1, with 15 bases identical to TRBD2. The CDR3 extends over 21 amino acids. In germline, CDR1 is MNHEY, CDR2 SMNVEV (reference sequence). V dropped 4 bases and J dropped 0; count of bases not matched to a gene: 13. In DNA form, the CDR3 reads TGTGCCAGCAGTTCGGGACTAGCGGGGGGAATCCATTTTAGCTCCTACAATGAGCAGTTCTTC. This codes for CASSSGLAGGIHFSSYNEQFF.

This chain uses TRBV6-5 with TRBJ2-3, with D maybe TRBD2 (6 bases). This CDR3 has 16 amino acids. From germline, CDR1 is MNHEY and CDR2 SVGAGI. The V gene lost 0 bases and the J gene lost 4 bases, with 14 bases spanning the gap. The CDR3 loop is CASSYSSRGGADTQYF. CDR3 DNA sequence: TGTGCCAGCAGTTACTCCTCTAGGGGAGGTGCAGATACGCAGTATTTT.

V usage is TRBV5-1 and J usage is TRBJ2-7; possible D gene TRBD1, 5 bases. Per germline, CDR1 SGHRS and CDR2 YFSETQ. The CDR3 is 14 amino acids. Trimming removed 4 bases from V and 0 bases from J, with 11 bases in between. The CDR3 region is CASSQDSNSYEQYF. CDR3 DNA: TGCGCCAGCAGCCAAGACAGTAACTCCTACGAGCAGTACTTC.

The CDR3 nucleotides read TGTGCCACCAGCAGGGAAGGGGGGGGTAACTACGAGCAGTACTTC. Translation gives CATSREGGGNYEQYF. This chain links TRBV15 with TRBJ2-7, with D perhaps TRBD2 (7 bases). The CDR3 covers 15 residues. The germline V gene has CDR1 LNHNV and CDR2 YYDKDF (reference sequence). V was pared by 3 bases and J by 3 bases, with 15 bases between.

The chain couples TRBV2 to TRBJ1-1, with D tentatively TRBD1 (6 bases). CDR1 and CDR2 from the germline V gene are SNHLY and FYNNEI. The CDR3 extends over 12 amino acids. The V gene lost 7 bases and the J gene lost 3 bases, with 9 bases spanning the gap. The CDR3 sequence: CASIDRHTEAFF. DNA of the CDR3: TGTGCCAGCATCGACAGGCACACTGAAGCTTTCTTT.

This rearrangement joins TRBV10-3 to TRBJ2-4, with TRBD1 identical over 9 bases. From germline, CDR1 is ENHRY and CDR2 SYGVKD. The CDR3 consists of 14 residues. The junction had 7 bases not matched to a gene; V was cut back by 5 bases and J by 8 bases. CDR3 nucleotide sequence: TGTGCCATCAGTACGACAGGGGGGAGCGACATTCAGTACTTC. Translated: CAISTTGGSDIQYF.

The J gene is TRBJ1-2, the V gene TRBV25-1; 9 bases match TRBD1. The CDR3 sequence is 15 residues long. V dropped 1 base and J dropped 7; count of bases not matched to a gene: 7. From germline, CDR1 is MGHDK and CDR2 SYGVNS. The CDR3 spells CASSEWGQGVGGYTF. The CDR3 coding sequence is TGTGCCAGCAGTGAATGGGGACAGGGAGTAGGTGGCTACACCTTC.

The chain employs TRBV5-1 and TRBJ1-4; TRBD1 matches at 8 bases. The CDR3 totals 15 residues. Trimming took 0 bases from V and 8 from J; bases not matched to a gene: 6. CDR1 is SGHRS, CDR2 YFSETQ, per germline. CDR3 region: CASSLVPGGDEKLFF. CDR3 bases: TGCGCCAGCAGCTTGGTTCCAGGGGGCGACGAAAAACTGTTTTTT.

This clone was detected once. This rearrangement joins TRBV19 to TRBJ2-1; D remains ambiguous. V was trimmed by 3 bases and J by 5 bases, leaving 11 bases between them. The CDR3 runs to 14 residues. CDR1 is LNHDA and CDR2 is SQIVND in the germline V gene (reference sequence). The DNA of the CDR3 is TGTGCCAGTAGTATTTTCAGGTCCGACAATGAGCAGTTCTTC. Its protein is CASSIFRSDNEQFF. Complete variable domain (other parts from reference TRBV19 and TRBJ2-1): DGGITQSPKYLFRKEGQNVTLSCEQNLNHDAMYWYRQDPGQGLRLIYYSQIVNDFQKGDIAEGYSVSREKKESFPLTVTSAQKNPTAFYLCASSIFRSDNEQFFGPGTRLTVL.

The table lists this clone with a few counts. This chain joins TRBV28 and TRBJ1-6; a weak D match, TRBD1 (5 bases). Trimming cost V 5 bases and J 3 bases, with 8 bases left between them. Germline V CDR1 and CDR2: MDHEN, SYDVKM. The CDR3 loop spans 14 amino acids. The CDR3 sequence is CASSGQGYNSPLHF. Here the CDR3 DNA reads TGTGCCAGCAGTGGACAAGGCTATAATTCACCCCTCCACTTT.

This chain connects TRBV7-9 to TRBJ1-2; 9 positions agree with TRBD1. CDR1 is SEHNR, CDR2 FQNEAQ, per germline (reference sequence). The trim removed 3 bases at V and 5 bases at J, leaving 10 bases unmatched. There are 16 residues in the CDR3. CDR3 loop: CASSLGPLGQGYGYTF. CDR3 bases: TGTGCCAGCAGCTTGGGCCCCCTGGGACAGGGATATGGCTACACCTTC.

The V gene is TRBV7-2, the J gene TRBJ2-5, with D maybe TRBD2 (6 bases). The CDR3 runs 16 residues. The V gene's germline CDR1 is SGHTA and CDR2 FQGNSA. V was trimmed by 4 bases and J by 5 bases, leaving 20 bases between them. CDR3 bases: TGTGCCAGCAGCTCCAAGTTGGGGACTCCAGACGAGACCCAGTACTTC. This gives the protein CASSSKLGTPDETQYF.

This clone is a singleton in its sample. The chain has TRBV6-9 and TRBJ2-5, with 9 bases identical to TRBD2. CDR3 size: 17 residues. CDR1 and CDR2 from the germline V gene are MNHGY and SVAAGI. The J segment lost 4 bases and the V segment lost 5 bases, leaving 14 bases of the junction unmatched. DNA for the CDR3: TGTGCCAGCAGTACCCCCGGGGGCGGGGGGGCCGTAGAGACCCAGTACTTC. Its translation: CASSTPGGGGAVETQYF.

This chain joins TRBV6-1 and TRBJ1-2, with D possibly being TRBD1 (5 bases). The CDR3 is 14 amino acids. The germline V and J ends were trimmed by 6 bases and 8 bases, with 19 bases remaining between them. The germline V gene has CDR1 MNHNS and CDR2 SASEGT. The chain's CDR3 is CASSPSGVTGGYTF. The DNA for the CDR3 is TGTGCCAGCAGCCCTTCGGGGGTCACGGGGGGCTACACCTTC.

Comment on this clone: Mismatch with germline at one junction end may stem from a read error. The chain carries TRBV5-4 and TRBJ1-2; the match to TRBD1 covers 8 bases. CDR3 length: 13 amino acids. Germline CDR1 reads SGHNT; CDR2 reads YYREEE (reference sequence). CDR3 in amino acids: CASSAQEKDRASF. The CDR3 nucleotides read TGTGCCAGCAGCGCCCAAGAGAAGGACAGGGCTTCCTTC. The variable domain in full, completed from reference TRBV5-4 and TRBJ1-2, reads ETGVTQSPTHLIKTRGQQVTLRCSSQSGHNTVSWYQQALGQGPQFIFQYYREEENGRGNFPPRFSGLQFPNYSSELNVNALELDDSALYLCASSAQEKDRASFGSGTRLTVV.

This clone was counted once. The chain recombines TRBV10-2 with TRBJ1-2; D not resolved. The V end lost 6 bases, the J end lost 3 bases, and 8 bases lay between the germline ends. This CDR3 is 12 amino acids long. Germline CDR1 is WSHSY and CDR2 is SAAADI. This CDR3 reads CASSGVDYGYTF. Written as DNA, the CDR3 is TGCGCCAGCAGCGGAGTTGACTATGGCTACACCTTC.

The rearrangement joins TRBV15 to TRBJ1-4; D remains ambiguous. CDR1 LNHNV and CDR2 YYDKDF come from the germline V gene (reference sequence). The CDR3 is 16 amino acids. The germline V and J ends were trimmed by 3 bases and 0 bases, with 11 bases remaining between them. CDR3 bases: TGTGCCACCAGCAGCCTAAGGGAGGCAACTAATGAAAAACTGTTTTTT. This translates into CATSSLREATNEKLFF.

The V gene is TRBV29-1, the J gene TRBJ2-1, with 10 bases matching TRBD2. This CDR3 has 15 amino acids. Per the germline V gene, CDR1 is SQVTM and CDR2 is ANQGSEA. Trimming cost V 7 bases and J 5 bases; bases outside gene matches: 11. For the CDR3, the DNA is TGCAGCGCCACAAGGACTAGCGGAGCCGACAATGAGCAGTTCTTC. The encoded protein is CSATRTSGADNEQFF.

V usage is TRBV29-1 and J usage is TRBJ1-3; a possible D gene is TRBD1 (5 bases). The germline V gene encodes CDR1 SQVTM and CDR2 ANQGSEA. This CDR3 spans 16 amino acids. Trimming shortened V by 0 bases and J by 0 bases, and 12 bases separated the two germline ends. CDR3 sequence: CSVEEWGGNSGNTIYF. DNA for the CDR3: TGCAGCGTTGAAGAGTGGGGGGGGAACTCTGGAAACACCATATATTTT. The whole variable domain, filled in from reference TRBV29-1 and TRBJ1-3, reads SAVISQKPSRDICQRGTSLTIQCQVDSQVTMMFWYRQQPGQSLTLIATANQGSEATYESGFVIDKFPISRPNLTFSTLTVSNMSPEDSSIYLCSVEEWGGNSGNTIYFGEGSWLTVV.

The chain combines TRBV19 with TRBJ2-7; tentatively, D is TRBD1 (6 bases). V was cut by 6 bases and J by 0 bases, with 12 bases left in between. This CDR3 has 14 residues. The germline V gene has CDR1 LNHDA and CDR2 SQIVND (reference sequence). DNA for the CDR3: TGTGCCAGTAGACCGCAGGGGAGCTCCTACGAGCAGTACTTC. Its protein is CASRPQGSSYEQYF.

V is TRBV21-1 and J is TRBJ2-3; whether TRBD1, the table's D call, matches the DNA was not checked. TRBV21-1 is listed as a pseudogene. CDR3 size: 12 residues. In nucleotides, the CDR3 is TGTGCCAGCCCAGGGGTTACAGATACGCAGTATTTT. It encodes CASPGVTDTQYF.

This rearrangement joins TRBV4-1 to TRBJ2-2; 7 positions agree with TRBD1. This CDR3 spans 15 amino acids. Losses at the gene ends were 5 bases for V and 3 bases for J; bases not matched to a gene: 6. Germline values: CDR1 MGHRA, CDR2 YSYEKL. The CDR3 reads CASSVRDSYTGELFF. Here the CDR3 DNA reads TGCGCCAGCAGCGTCCGGGACAGCTACACCGGGGAGCTGTTTTTT.

The chain carries TRBV18 and TRBJ2-1; no firm D call. Germline values: CDR1 KGHSH, CDR2 LQKENI. Trimming shortened V by 4 bases and J by 1 base, and 11 bases separated the two germline ends. There are 15 residues in the CDR3. The CDR3 is CASSLTLLSYNEQFF. For the CDR3, the DNA is TGTGCCAGCTCACTCACCTTACTTTCCTACAATGAGCAGTTCTTC.

The CDR3 loop reads CASSGSQTGVYGYTF. The CDR3 nucleotides read TGCGCCAGCAGTGGATCCCAGACAGGGGTCTATGGCTACACCTTC. The chain uses TRBV10-2 and TRBJ1-2; 8 bases are a match to TRBD1. The CDR3 consists of 15 residues. With 4 bases clipped from V and 4 bases from J, the junction kept 8 bases outside the gene matches. Germline CDR1 and CDR2: WSHSY and SAAADI.

This chain connects TRBV19 to TRBJ1-5; TRBD1 matches at 8 bases. Germline values: CDR1 LNHDA, CDR2 SQIVND (reference sequence). The CDR3 is made up of 17 amino acids. V shed 7 bases, J shed 0 bases, and the junction held 11 bases outside the gene matches. Here the CDR3 DNA reads TGTGCCAGTAAATTGGACAGGGCGGGGTATAGCAATCAGCCCCAGCATTTT. Its translation: CASKLDRAGYSNQPQHF.

This clone was observed once. V is TRBV7-2 and J is TRBJ2-7, with a possible D match to TRBD2 (6 bases). Trimming left V 5 bases short and J 0 bases short, with 14 bases between. Germline V gene sequence: CDR1 SGHTA, CDR2 FQGNSA. The length of the CDR3 is 15 residues. The CDR3 loop is CASSLLSGSSYEQYF. CDR3 DNA sequence: TGTGCCAGCAGCCTATTGTCCGGGAGCTCCTACGAGCAGTACTTC.

This clone appeared once. The chain employs TRBV5-1 and TRBJ2-1; unclear D gene. The germline V gene has CDR1 SGHRS and CDR2 YFSETQ. Between the trimmed V and J ends, which lost 1 base and 5 bases, there was a span of 7 bases. This CDR3 has 13 residues. CDR3 protein: CASSLYTDNEQFF. For the CDR3, the DNA is TGCGCCAGCAGCTTGTATACGGACAATGAGCAGTTCTTC.

This chain links TRBV10-3 with TRBJ2-7; 9 bases are shared with TRBD1. CDR3 length: 13 residues. Germline V gene data show CDR1 as ENHRY and CDR2 as SYGVKD. V dropped 7 bases and J dropped 7; count of bases not matched to a gene: 8. CDR3 nucleotide sequence: TGTGCCATCAACTGGGACAGGGTGGGAGAGCAGTACTTC. It translates to CAINWDRVGEQYF.

The chain carries TRBV10-2 and TRBJ1-5; D uncertain. The CDR3 totals 14 residues. Germline V lookup: CDR1 WSHSY, CDR2 SAAADI. V was trimmed by 4 bases and J by 2 bases, leaving 9 bases between them. The CDR3 DNA follows: TGCGCCAGCAGTGGAGGGCTCGGCAATCAGCCCCAGCATTTT. Protein: CASSGGLGNQPQHF.